This T cell receptor (beta chain) was recorded in a study of PD-1 blockade in classical Hodgkin lymphoma. Background on the study: Nivolumab 3 mg/kg was given intravenously every 2 weeks. Broader study findings: Complete responders' diversity at baseline resembled that of newly diagnosed patients. Why repertoires differed is undefined; disease activity or prior therapy possibly contributed. It was CD4+ TCR diversity, not CD8+, that rose significantly by C4D1.

Clones were read by immunoSEQ multiplex PCR, and TCRdb kept only the in-frame ones, dropping some. This table holds 20,000 to 25,000 clones, 70% to 85% found once. All the patients suffered relapse after autologous stem cell transplantation, and brentuximab vedotin exposure differed. As for this clone: The antigen is unknown.

Sequences were derived from peripheral blood mononuclear cells (PBMCs), sampled before the second cycle of nivolumab. The receptor was isolated from a human donor with classical Hodgkin lymphoma.

CDR3 residues: CAWGNTEAFF. The CDR3 bases are TGTGCCTGGGGGAACACTGAAGCTTTCTTT. The chain couples TRBV30 to TRBJ1-1, with D unresolved. CDR3 length: 10 residues. Germline V gene lookup returns CDR1 GTSNPN and CDR2 SVGIG (reference sequence). V shed 5 bases and J shed 1 base, with 2 bases lying between them.